The 28 T cell receptor beta chains presented below share a single source sample, sequenced in a study of PD-1 blockade in classical Hodgkin lymphoma. TCRdb's table, derived via immunoSEQ multiplex PCR, lists solely in-frame clones and lacks some. The data show 20,000 to 30,000 clones, almost 70% seen once. There was relapse after autologous stem cell transplantation in every patient, and there was variation in brentuximab vedotin exposure. The material was peripheral blood mononuclear cells (PBMCs), obtained at baseline. Every receptor here comes from a human donor with classical Hodgkin lymphoma.

The chain has TRBV7-9 and TRBJ2-1, with D tentatively TRBD1 or TRBD2 (6 bases each). Germline V lookup: CDR1 SEHNR, CDR2 FQNEAQ (reference sequence). The CDR3 has 12 amino acids. The V and J ends lost 4 bases and 16 bases respectively, with 17 bases between them. CDR3 residues: CASSSGVAGTFF. For the CDR3, the DNA is TGTGCCAGCAGCTCCGGGGTGGCGGGGACATTCTTC.

This chain connects TRBV30 to TRBJ2-7; 7 nucleotides line up with TRBD1. V was clipped by 1 base and J by 3 bases; unmatched bases: 6. CDR3 size: 14 residues. CDR1 and CDR2 from the germline V gene are GTSNPN and SVGIG (reference sequence). The chain's CDR3 is CAWSGGQPGYEQYF. Written as DNA, the CDR3 is TGTGCCTGGAGTGGGGGACAGCCAGGCTACGAGCAGTACTTC.

The V and J genes are TRBV7-8 and TRBJ2-7; 11 nucleotides align to TRBD2. This CDR3 region has 19 residues. CDR1 SGHVS and CDR2 FQNEAQ come from the germline V gene. Trimming removed 0 bases from V and 0 bases from J; junction bases left unmatched: 10. DNA of the CDR3: TGTGCCAGCAGCTTAGCCCCGAGTAGCGGGGGGGCCCTCTCCTACGAGCAGTACTTC. It specifies CASSLAPSSGGALSYEQYF.

The chain joins TRBV6-1 to TRBJ2-2; D is unresolved. Deletions cut 10 bases from V and 2 bases from J, with 11 bases between. CDR1 MNHNS and CDR2 SASEGT come from the germline V gene. The CDR3 consists of 13 residues. DNA of the CDR3: TGTGCCACTCCCTTGGTCAACACCGGGGAGCTGTTTTTT. It translates to CATPLVNTGELFF.

V gene TRBV2 combines with J gene TRBJ1-4; no definite D call. Trimming left V 6 bases short and J 3 bases short, with 14 bases between. CDR1 is SNHLY, CDR2 FYNNEI, per germline. The CDR3 loop spans 15 amino acids. CDR3 bases: TGTGCCAGCAGCCTGGGGTCGGCCCCTAATGAAAAACTGTTTTTT. Its translation: CASSLGSAPNEKLFF.

This clone was seen more than once but under ten times. This chain links TRBV27 with TRBJ1-6; D gene uncertain. V lost 0 bases to trimming and J lost 8 bases, with 8 bases between them. In germline, CDR1 is MNHEY, CDR2 SMNVEV (reference sequence). The CDR3 extends over 14 amino acids. The CDR3 DNA reads as TGTGCCAGCAGTTTATCTCCAATCGATTCACCCCTCCACTTT. Its protein product is CASSLSPIDSPLHF.

This clone has just one count. The chain has TRBV10-1 and TRBJ2-1, with 11 positions matching TRBD1. Germline V gene data show CDR1 as WNHNN and CDR2 as SYGVQD (reference sequence). The junction had 12 bases not matched to a gene; V was cut back by 5 bases and J by 6 bases. The CDR3 loop spans 17 amino acids. The CDR3 reads CASSLDAGTGGFNEQFF. CDR3 nucleotide sequence: TGCGCCAGCAGTCTAGACGCCGGGACAGGGGGTTTCAATGAGCAGTTCTTC.

The chain uses TRBV9 and TRBJ1-2, with D perhaps TRBD1 (5 bases). The ends were cut back, 4 bases at V and 4 bases at J, with 20 bases in the middle. Germline CDR1 is SGDLS and CDR2 is YYNGEE. The CDR3 is made up of 16 amino acids. The CDR3 sequence: CASSPRSGGSSYGYTF. As DNA, the CDR3 is TGTGCCAGCAGCCCCCGCTCCGGGGGGAGTAGCTATGGCTACACCTTC.

This chain joins TRBV6-6 and TRBJ2-3; 8 bases align to TRBD1. V lost 6 bases, J lost 2 bases, and 7 bases stayed unmatched. There are 15 residues in the CDR3. Germline values: CDR1 MNHNY, CDR2 SVGAGI (reference sequence). The CDR3 sequence: CASSQGQVFTDTQYF. Here the CDR3 DNA reads TGTGCCAGCAGCCAGGGACAGGTGTTCACAGATACGCAGTATTTT.

The V gene is TRBV11-2, the J gene TRBJ1-3; D gene ambiguous. The V end was cut by 11 bases, the J end by 2 bases, with 7 bases between. From germline, CDR1 is SGHAT and CDR2 FQNNGV. This CDR3 contains 11 residues. The CDR3 nucleotides are TGTGCCGGCCTCACTGGAAACACCATATATTTT. Translation: CAGLTGNTIYF.

This chain links TRBV30 with TRBJ1-2; maybe TRBD1 (6 bases). Germline V gene data show CDR1 as GTSNPN and CDR2 as SVGIG (reference sequence). The CDR3 is 14 amino acids. V dropped 3 bases and J dropped 5 bases, with 16 bases sitting between them. This chain's CDR3 is CAWRGPGGPYGYTF. CDR3 nucleotide sequence: TGTGCCTGGAGGGGCCCGGGGGGCCCGTATGGCTACACCTTC.

The V gene is TRBV28, the J gene TRBJ1-2; 10 bases agree with TRBD1. CDR3 length: 15 amino acids. After removal of 2 bases from V and 4 bases from J, the junction contained 4 bases not matched to a gene. Germline CDR1 is MDHEN and CDR2 is SYDVKM. The CDR3 region has the DNA TGTGCCAGCAGTTTAGACAGGGGGCTTGGCTATGGCTACACCTTC. It encodes CASSLDRGLGYGYTF.

This sequence joins TRBV28 and TRBJ1-2; D not certain. Trimming shortened V by 3 bases and J by 6 bases, and 11 bases separated the two germline ends. The CDR3 consists of 13 residues. The germline CDR1 and CDR2 sequences are MDHEN and SYDVKM. Here the CDR3 reads CASSLELRDGYTF. In nucleotides, the CDR3 is TGTGCCAGCAGTTTGGAGCTCCGGGATGGCTACACCTTC.

For the CDR3, the DNA is TGTGCCTGGAGTGGGACTAGCGGGGGGGAGCCCCGCGGGGAGCTGTTTTTT. Encoded protein: CAWSGTSGGEPRGELFF. The chain recombines TRBV30 with TRBJ2-2; 15 nucleotides align to TRBD2. Germline CDR1 and CDR2: GTSNPN and SVGIG (reference sequence). The CDR3 spans 17 residues. The junction had 7 bases not matched to a gene; V was cut back by 1 base and J by 7 bases.

The V and J genes are TRBV6-5 and TRBJ2-7; D possibly corresponds to TRBD1 (6 bases). The CDR3 spans 15 residues. Trimming left V 0 bases short and J 5 bases short, with 14 bases between. From germline, CDR1 is MNHEY and CDR2 SVGAGI. CDR3 protein: CASSYSGQGIHEQYF. The CDR3 coding sequence is TGTGCCAGCAGTTACTCGGGGCAGGGGATCCACGAGCAGTACTTC.

The chain has TRBV6-4 and TRBJ1-2, with D possibly being TRBD1 (5 bases). This CDR3 has 15 residues. V was clipped by 2 bases and J by 4 bases, with 14 bases between them. The germline V gene encodes CDR1 MRHNA and CDR2 SNTAGT. DNA for the CDR3: TGTGCCAGCAGTGACCATGGGGCAGATCTCTATGGCTACACCTTC. It encodes CASSDHGADLYGYTF.

The V call is TRBV10-1, the J call TRBJ1-5; no definite D call. CDR3 length: 13 residues. Trimming left V 7 bases short and J 6 bases short, with 13 bases between. Germline-derived CDR1 and CDR2 are WNHNN and SYGVQD (reference sequence). The CDR3 nucleotides read TGCGCCAGCATGGGCGCGGAAACTCAGCCCCAGCATTTT. It translates to CASMGAETQPQHF.

The chain has TRBV6-5 and TRBJ2-2; D gene unclear. This CDR3 spans 16 amino acids. V was clipped by 4 bases and J by 6 bases, with 18 bases between them. From germline, CDR1 is MNHEY and CDR2 SVGAGI. The CDR3 sequence: CASSSLVGISPGELFF. Here the CDR3 DNA reads TGTGCCAGCAGTTCGTTGGTAGGGATAAGTCCCGGGGAGCTGTTTTTT.

This chain joins TRBV9 and TRBJ2-2, with 8 bases lining up with TRBD2. The CDR3 is made up of 17 amino acids. In germline, CDR1 is SGDLS, CDR2 YYNGEE. With V trimmed by 3 bases and J by 2 bases, 9 bases remained unmatched. The CDR3 nucleotides are TGTGCCAGCAGCGCCCCCGGGGGGGACCTCAACACCGGGGAGCTGTTTTTT. Its translation is CASSAPGGDLNTGELFF.

This chain uses TRBV9 with TRBJ2-1; D is uncertain. This CDR3 has 17 residues. The germline V gene has CDR1 SGDLS and CDR2 YYNGEE. V lost 0 bases and J lost 5, with 18 bases in between. In DNA, the CDR3 is TGTGCCAGCAGCGTAGGAGGAACCCTCCTAGTAGACAATGAGCAGTTCTTC. Translating gives CASSVGGTLLVDNEQFF.

The chain employs TRBV7-6 and TRBJ2-1, with 16 bases that match TRBD2. The CDR3 spans 19 residues. J lost 5 bases, V lost 5 bases, and 12 bases had no gene match. Germline CDR1 is SGHVS and CDR2 is FNYEAQ. CDR3 in amino acids: CASSLEPGTSGGADNEQFF. The CDR3 DNA follows: TGTGCCAGCAGCCTCGAACCCGGGACTAGCGGGGGGGCCGACAATGAGCAGTTCTTC. Full variable domain (outside the CDR3, taken from reference TRBV7-6 and TRBJ2-1): GAGVSQSPRYKVTKRGQDVALRCDPISGHVSLYWYRQALGQGPEFLTYFNYEAQQDKSGLPNDRFSAERPEGSISTLTIQRTEQRDSAMYRCASSLEPGTSGGADNEQFFGPGTRLTVL.

The chain employs TRBV28 and TRBJ1-6; tentative D call: TRBD1 (6 bases). There are 14 residues in the CDR3. Germline V lookup: CDR1 MDHEN, CDR2 SYDVKM. V was trimmed by 7 bases and J by 6 bases, leaving 13 bases between them. The CDR3 sequence is CASTIGQSNSPLHF. In nucleotides, the CDR3 is TGTGCCAGCACCATTGGACAGTCTAATTCACCCCTCCACTTT.

The chain couples TRBV10-3 to TRBJ2-7, with 7 positions matching TRBD2. Germline lookup yields CDR1 ENHRY and CDR2 SYGVKD. This CDR3 comprises 14 residues. V was pared by 2 bases and J by 1 base, with 2 bases of the junction left unmatched. The CDR3: CAISERGVSYEQYF. In DNA, the CDR3 is TGTGCCATCAGTGAGCGGGGGGTGTCCTACGAGCAGTACTTC.

J is TRBJ2-7 and V is TRBV2; D call uncertain. The CDR3 sequence is 13 residues long. V was trimmed by 7 bases and J by 2 bases, leaving 12 bases between them. From germline, CDR1 is SNHLY and CDR2 FYNNEI. CDR3 sequence (DNA): TGTGCCAGCAATGGTATAGGGACCTACGAGCAGTACTTC. This gives the protein CASNGIGTYEQYF.

The chain employs TRBV29-1 and TRBJ2-3; D not certain. Trimming removed 0 bases from V and 0 bases from J, with 10 bases in between. The germline CDR1 and CDR2 sequences are SQVTM and ANQGSEA. The CDR3 is made up of 15 amino acids. The CDR3 loop is CSVEENGHSTDTQYF. The CDR3 nucleotides are TGCAGCGTTGAAGAGAACGGGCATAGCACAGATACGCAGTATTTT.

The chain uses TRBV28 and TRBJ2-5, with 10 bases matching TRBD1. This CDR3 is 15 amino acids long. Germline CDR1 reads MDHEN; CDR2 reads SYDVKM. The trim removed 6 bases at V and 4 bases at J, leaving 8 bases unmatched. This CDR3 reads CASSGLTGGGETQYF. CDR3 DNA: TGTGCCAGCAGCGGTCTGACAGGGGGCGGAGAGACCCAGTACTTC.

The chain carries TRBV5-1 and TRBJ2-7; D possibly corresponds to TRBD2 (6 bases). The CDR3 loop spans 14 amino acids. The germline V and J ends were trimmed by 0 bases and 3 bases, with 10 bases remaining between them. From germline, CDR1 is SGHRS and CDR2 YFSETQ. The DNA of the CDR3 is TGCGCCAGCAGCTTGGGGGACTGGAGCTACGAGCAGTACTTC. This encodes CASSLGDWSYEQYF.

This rearrangement joins TRBV4-3 to TRBJ2-1; 8 bases line up with TRBD2. CDR3 length: 17 amino acids. Germline CDR1 LGHNA, CDR2 YSLEER. The V and J ends lost 6 bases and 0 bases, in that order; junction bases with no gene match: 10. CDR3 region: CASSLAGGRSSYNEQFF. The CDR3 DNA follows: TGCGCCAGCAGTCTGGCGGGGGGACGGAGCTCCTACAATGAGCAGTTCTTC.